A single sample gave rise to the 29 T cell receptor beta chains below, sequenced in a study of monozygotic twins with inflammatory bowel disease (dated by TCRdb to between 2019 and 2020). The library was prepared using 5' RACE. The sample was run on an Illumina HiSeq 2500. TCRdb reprocessed the sequencing reads and holds a single record per CDR3 protein sequence, with no DNA. For this sample, the table gives 400,000 or so distinct CDR3 sequences. The ten largest clones take up around 2.4% of the sample. The sequenced sample was blood. Source of these receptors: a human donor with ulcerative colitis or Crohn's disease, or a healthy co-twin of an affected twin (not recorded which).

The chain joins TRBV5-4 to TRBJ2-7; TCRdb designates TRBD1, a call that cannot be tested without DNA. The germline V gene has CDR1 SGHNT and CDR2 YYREEE (reference sequence). This CDR3 has 14 residues. This CDR3 reads CASSLNRGPYEQYF. The variable domain in full, completed from reference TRBV5-4 and TRBJ2-7, reads ETGVTQSPTHLIKTRGQQVTLRCSSQSGHNTVSWYQQALGQGPQFIFQYYREEENGRGNFPPRFSGLQFPNYSSELNVNALELDDSALYLCASSLNRGPYEQYFGPGTRLTVT.

This rearrangement joins TRBV6-1 to TRBJ2-7; TCRdb's D call of TRBD2 is untestable without DNA. Germline V gene lookup returns CDR1 MNHNS and CDR2 SASEGT. CDR3 length equals 14 residues. CDR3 residues: CASLAWGVAYEQYF.

V gene TRBV7-9 combines with J gene TRBJ2-1; absent DNA, TCRdb's TRBD1 call cannot be checked. The CDR3 runs to 14 residues. Germline V CDR1 and CDR2: SEHNR, FQNEAQ (reference sequence). The CDR3 spells CASSSLSYLDEQFF.

The CDR3 reads CASSLGWGTHYEQYF. This chain joins TRBV7-2 and TRBJ2-7. This CDR3 region has 15 residues. Germline CDR1 is SGHTA and CDR2 is FQGNSA.

The rearrangement uses TRBV20-1 and TRBJ1-1; the TCRdb call, TRBD1, lacks DNA for checking. CDR3 size: 12 residues. From germline, CDR1 is DFQATT and CDR2 SNEGSKA (reference sequence). CDR3 sequence: CSAPETGGYGFF.

V is TRBV14 and J is TRBJ2-7; the TCRdb call, TRBD1, lacks DNA for checking. Germline assignment: CDR1 SGHDN and CDR2 FVKESK. This CDR3 spans 12 amino acids. The CDR3 spells CASSPMTGEQYF.

The chain joins TRBV5-1 to TRBJ2-7; without DNA, the TCRdb call of TRBD1 cannot be checked. CDR3 length: 13 amino acids. The V gene's germline CDR1 is SGHRS and CDR2 YFSETQ. CDR3 amino acids: CASRMGQNYEQYF. Full variable domain (missing parts from reference TRBV5-1 and TRBJ2-7): KAGVTQTPRYLIKTRGQQVTLSCSPISGHRSVSWYQQTPGQGLQFLFEYFSETQRNKGNFPGRFSGRQFSNSRSEMNVSTLELGDSALYLCASRMGQNYEQYFGPGTRLTVT.

The J gene is TRBJ1-5, the V gene TRBV12-3 or TRBV12-4; without DNA, the TCRdb call of TRBD1 cannot be checked. The CDR3 totals 15 residues. CDR3: CASAPRGYSNQPQHF.

The rearrangement joins TRBV7-6 to TRBJ2-5; the TCRdb D gene call, TRBD2, has no DNA to confirm it. CDR3 length: 15 amino acids. Germline V gives CDR1 SGHVS, CDR2 FNYEAQ. The CDR3 sequence is CASSLRGRAWETQYF.

The chain carries TRBV5-1 and TRBJ2-1; TCRdb returns TRBD2, unconfirmable since there is no DNA. This CDR3 has 15 amino acids. Germline CDR1 and CDR2: SGHRS and YFSETQ. The CDR3 sequence: CASSLRLAGPNEQFF.

This rearrangement joins TRBV11-2 to TRBJ2-6; TCRdb names TRBD1, which stays unverified in the absence of DNA. This CDR3 has 15 amino acids. Germline V gene sequence: CDR1 SGHAT, CDR2 FQNNGV. This CDR3 is CASPGLEPGANVLTF.

J is TRBJ2-7 and V is TRBV6-5; TCRdb names TRBD1, which stays unverified in the absence of DNA. This CDR3 comprises 12 residues. Germline V CDR1 and CDR2: MNHEY, SVGAGI. The chain's CDR3 is CASIPGTQEQYF.

The V call is TRBV5-1, the J call TRBJ2-7. This CDR3 is 14 amino acids long. Germline CDR1 SGHRS, CDR2 YFSETQ. The CDR3 protein is CASSFGPTAYEQYF.

The chain joins TRBV20-1 to TRBJ2-1. The length of the CDR3 is 15 residues. CDR1 is DFQATT, CDR2 SNEGSKA, per germline (reference sequence). The CDR3 spells CSARDRRGSYNEQFF.

The rearrangement uses TRBV5-1 and TRBJ2-7; the D gene TCRdb calls, TRBD1, cannot be checked with no DNA. In germline, CDR1 is SGHRS, CDR2 YFSETQ. This CDR3 spans 15 amino acids. CDR3 protein: CASSLIGGGLGEQYF.

The chain uses TRBV11-1 and TRBJ2-5; TCRdb returns TRBD1, unconfirmable since there is no DNA. The CDR3 is made up of 16 amino acids. Germline loops: CDR1 SGHAT, CDR2 FQDESV (reference sequence). The CDR3 is CASSLGTVLGQETQYF.

This rearrangement joins TRBV10-3 to TRBJ2-2; TCRdb calls TRBD2, which cannot be checked without DNA. The CDR3 totals 16 residues. Per the germline V gene, CDR1 is ENHRY and CDR2 is SYGVKD. The CDR3 loop reads CAISDGVRGNTGELFF.

The chain joins TRBV19 to TRBJ2-4; lacking DNA, the TRBD1 call made by TCRdb goes unchecked. Germline V gene lookup returns CDR1 LNHDA and CDR2 SQIVND (reference sequence). The CDR3 has 14 residues. The CDR3 protein is CATSPGQGARVQYF.

The gene calls are TRBV5-5 and TRBJ1-2; TCRdb's assignment of TRBD1 cannot be checked, as there is no DNA. Germline CDR1 reads SGHKS; CDR2 reads YYEKEE (reference sequence). This CDR3 is built from 15 residues. The CDR3 here is CASSFVGRGPGGYTF. The variable domain in full, completed from reference TRBV5-5 and TRBJ1-2, reads DAGVTQSPTHLIKTRGQQVTLRCSPISGHKSVSWYQQVLGQGPQFIFQYYEKEERGRGNFPDRFSARQFPNYSSELNVNALLLGDSALYLCASSFVGRGPGGYTFGSGTRLTVV.

This chain connects TRBV20-1 to TRBJ2-5. The germline V gene has CDR1 DFQATT and CDR2 SNEGSKA (reference sequence). The CDR3 totals 11 residues. The CDR3 reads CSAIYGETQYF.

This chain connects TRBV6-5 to TRBJ1-1; TCRdb reports TRBD1, a call that lacks DNA to check it against. The CDR3 covers 13 residues. Germline assignment: CDR1 MNHEY and CDR2 SVGAGI. The CDR3 reads CASSYAGDTEAFF.

The chain joins TRBV2 to TRBJ2-7; TCRdb proposes TRBD2, but this gene call is untestable without DNA. CDR3 length: 15 amino acids. Germline V gene sequence: CDR1 SNHLY, CDR2 FYNNEI. CDR3 residues: CASSRLGGNSYEQYF.

CDR3 amino acids: CASSSGQAGLNTEAFF. This rearrangement joins TRBV5-1 to TRBJ1-1; TCRdb gives TRBD1 as the D gene, but with no DNA this cannot be confirmed. The CDR3 is 16 residues long. Germline V gene sequence: CDR1 SGHRS, CDR2 YFSETQ.

The rearrangement links TRBV5-1 to TRBJ1-1; TCRdb's D call, TRBD1, is unchecked because there is no DNA. From germline, CDR1 is SGHRS and CDR2 YFSETQ. The CDR3 contains 13 residues. The CDR3 reads CASKQGASTEAFF.

The genes are TRBV12-3 or TRBV12-4 and TRBJ2-2. There are 15 residues in the CDR3. This CDR3 reads CASSPGQGGTGELFF.

CDR3 residues: CASSSDSAYGYTF. The chain combines TRBV5-6 with TRBJ1-2. Germline CDR1 reads SGHDT; CDR2 reads YYEEEE. There are 13 residues in the CDR3. The entire variable domain, with the rest obtained from reference TRBV5-6 and TRBJ1-2, is as follows: DAGVTQSPTHLIKTRGQQVTLRCSPKSGHDTVSWYQQALGQGPQFIFQYYEEEERQRGNFPDRFSGHQFPNYSSELNVNALLLGDSALYLCASSSDSAYGYTFGSGTRLTVV.

The chain uses TRBV6-6 and TRBJ1-1; TCRdb lists TRBD1, though no DNA is available to test this call. This CDR3 has 13 amino acids. Germline V gene sequence: CDR1 MNHNY, CDR2 SVGAGI (reference sequence). The CDR3: CASSPLRGGEAFF.

The chain joins TRBV15 to TRBJ2-1. The CDR3 extends over 17 amino acids. Germline assignment: CDR1 LNHNV and CDR2 YYDKDF (reference sequence). This CDR3 reads CATSRNSAGSSYNEQFF.

CDR3 amino acids: CASSSEQTLHSYEQYF. This chain links TRBV3-1 with TRBJ2-7. The CDR3 has 16 amino acids. Germline assignment: CDR1 LGHDT and CDR2 YNNKEL (reference sequence).